Presented here are 9 T cell receptor beta chains from one specimen sequenced in a study of T cell responses to AZD1222 COVID-19 vaccine. Measured with immunoSEQ multiplex PCR; TCRdb has only the in-frame clones, and not every one. Altogether 100,000 or so clones are present, 80% to 95% being singletons, with the ten largest covering roughly 4.5%. Specimen: peripheral blood, collected on day 0 of AZD1222 vaccination. These receptors all come from an adult in good health.

The chain joins TRBV15 to TRBJ2-7, with a weak D call TRBD1 (5 bases). The CDR3 is 14 amino acids. Trimming pared 1 base from V and 3 bases from J, leaving 10 bases between. The germline CDR1 and CDR2 sequences are LNHNV and YYDKDF (reference sequence). The DNA for the CDR3 is TGTGCCACCAGCAGAGCAGGGTATGACTACGAGCAGTACTTC. This codes for CATSRAGYDYEQYF.

The chain has TRBV7-9 and TRBJ2-3; D call uncertain. The ends were cut back, 5 bases at V and 0 bases at J, with 9 bases in the middle. This CDR3 has 14 amino acids. Looked up from germline, CDR1 is SEHNR and CDR2 is FQNEAQ (reference sequence). In nucleotides, the CDR3 is TGTGCCAGCAGCCCCGGTGCTAGCACAGATACGCAGTATTTT. Protein sequence: CASSPGASTDTQYF.

Only one count was recorded for this clone. The V call is TRBV7-6, the J call TRBJ1-2; 11 nucleotides match TRBD1. The CDR3 is 16 residues long. CDR1 and CDR2 (germline): SGHVS, FNYEAQ. The V segment lost 5 bases and the J segment 5 bases; nucleotides outside the gene matches: 10. The CDR3 reads CASSPQGQGGEYGYTF. The DNA of the CDR3 is TGTGCCAGCAGCCCCCAGGGACAGGGGGGGGAATATGGCTACACCTTC.

This chain uses TRBV14 with TRBJ1-2; no definite D call. Germline V gene lookup returns CDR1 SGHDN and CDR2 FVKESK. This CDR3 has 15 amino acids. Trimming removed 1 base at V and 8 bases at J, with 17 bases between. In DNA form, the CDR3 reads TGTGCCAGCAGCCAAGCCGCCGCCGGGCTGGGAGGCTACACCTTC. Translating gives CASSQAAAGLGGYTF.

The CDR3 here is CASSSRLEGGQDTQYF. The CDR3 region has the DNA TGCGCCAGCAGCTCCCGCCTAGAGGGGGGCCAAGATACGCAGTATTTT. V is TRBV4-1 and J is TRBJ2-3; D possibly matches TRBD1 or TRBD2 (6 bases each). V lost 5 bases and J 5 bases, leaving 20 bases between the germline ends. CDR1 MGHRA and CDR2 YSYEKL come from the germline V gene. The CDR3 totals 16 residues.

About this clone: At one of its ends the junction is not consistent with the germline gene, which may arise from a read error. The chain employs TRBV12-5 and TRBJ1-3; D is ambiguous. The CDR3 length is 13 residues. Per the germline V gene, CDR1 is LGHNT and CDR2 is FRNRAP. The CDR3 here is CASGLVAGNTIYF. The CDR3 DNA reads TGTGCTAGTGGTTTGGTAGCTGGGAACACCATATATTTT.

V usage is TRBV6-5 and J usage is TRBJ1-1; perhaps TRBD1 as D (5 bases). V was shortened by 0 bases and J by 5 bases, with 13 bases between the two germline ends. CDR1 and CDR2 (germline): MNHEY, SVGAGI. CDR3 length: 15 residues. In DNA, the CDR3 is TGTGCCAGCAGTTACTCGAGAACAGGCCGGACTGAAGCTTTCTTT. As protein: CASSYSRTGRTEAFF.

The CDR3 loop reads CASSYQGARGNQPQHF. DNA of the CDR3: TGTGCCAGCAGTTACCAGGGGGCCCGGGGCAATCAGCCCCAGCATTTT. The rearrangement uses TRBV6-5 and TRBJ1-5; 8 positions agree with TRBD1. V lost 2 bases, J lost 2 bases, and 5 bases stayed unmatched. Germline loops: CDR1 MNHEY, CDR2 SVGAGI. The CDR3 extends over 16 amino acids.

The chain joins TRBV12-3 or TRBV12-4 to TRBJ1-2; D may be TRBD1 (6 bases). The V and J ends lost 1 base and 8 bases respectively, with 11 bases between them. The CDR3 runs 13 residues. The CDR3 loop is CASSLDRDRGYTF. As DNA, the CDR3 is TGTGCCAGCAGTTTAGACAGGGATCGGGGCTACACCTTC.